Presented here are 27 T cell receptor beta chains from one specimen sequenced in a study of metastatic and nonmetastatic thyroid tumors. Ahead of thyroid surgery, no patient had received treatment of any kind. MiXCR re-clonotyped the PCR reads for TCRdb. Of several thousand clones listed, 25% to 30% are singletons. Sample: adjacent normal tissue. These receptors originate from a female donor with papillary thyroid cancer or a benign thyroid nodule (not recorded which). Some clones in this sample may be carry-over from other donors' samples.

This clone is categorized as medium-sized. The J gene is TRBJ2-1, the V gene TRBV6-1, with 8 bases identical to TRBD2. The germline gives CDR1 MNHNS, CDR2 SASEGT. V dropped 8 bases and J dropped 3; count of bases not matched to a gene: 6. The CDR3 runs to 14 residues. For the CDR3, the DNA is TGTGCCAGCCGTAGCGGGGATAGCTACAATGAGCAGTTCTTC. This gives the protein CASRSGDSYNEQFF.

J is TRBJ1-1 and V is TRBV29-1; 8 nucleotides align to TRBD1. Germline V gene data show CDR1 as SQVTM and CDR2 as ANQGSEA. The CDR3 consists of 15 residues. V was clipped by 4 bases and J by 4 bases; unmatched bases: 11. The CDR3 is CSVVYKLDRGTEAFF. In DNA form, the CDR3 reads TGCAGCGTTGTATATAAGTTAGACAGGGGCACTGAAGCTTTCTTT.

CDR3 region: CASSPLRDRASPLHF. CDR3 coding DNA: TGTGCCAGCAGCCCCCTCCGGGACAGGGCATCACCCCTCCACTTT. The V call is TRBV11-2, the J call TRBJ1-6; 9 nucleotides match TRBD1. Germline V gene data show CDR1 as SGHAT and CDR2 as FQNNGV. The CDR3 runs to 15 residues. V was pared by 5 bases and J by 10 bases, with 9 bases of the junction left unmatched.

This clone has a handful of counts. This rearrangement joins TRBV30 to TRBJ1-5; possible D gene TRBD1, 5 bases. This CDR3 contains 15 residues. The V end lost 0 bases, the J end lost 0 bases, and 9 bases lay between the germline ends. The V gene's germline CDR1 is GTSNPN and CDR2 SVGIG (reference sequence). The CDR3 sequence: CAWSVNGASNQPQHF. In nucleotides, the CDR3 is TGTGCCTGGAGTGTAAATGGGGCTAGCAATCAGCCCCAGCATTTT.

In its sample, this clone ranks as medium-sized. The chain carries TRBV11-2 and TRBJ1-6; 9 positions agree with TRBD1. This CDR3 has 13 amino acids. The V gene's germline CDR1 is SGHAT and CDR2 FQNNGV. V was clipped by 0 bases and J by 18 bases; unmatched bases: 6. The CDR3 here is CASSLDDRDRAHF. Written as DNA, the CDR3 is TGTGCCAGCAGCTTAGATGACCGGGACAGGGCCCACTTT. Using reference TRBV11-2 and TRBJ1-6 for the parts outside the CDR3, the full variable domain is EAGVAQSPRYKIIEKRQSVAFWCNPISGHATLYWYQQILGQGPKLLIQFQNNGVVDDSQLPKDRFSAERLKGVDSTLKIQPAKLEDSAVYLCASSLDDRDRAHFGNGTRLTVT.

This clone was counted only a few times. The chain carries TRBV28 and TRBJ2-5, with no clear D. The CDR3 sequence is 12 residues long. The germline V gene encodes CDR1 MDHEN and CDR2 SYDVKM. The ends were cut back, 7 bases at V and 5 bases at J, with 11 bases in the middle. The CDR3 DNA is TGTGCCAGCAATCCCGGTGGGGAGACCCAGTACTTC. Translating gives CASNPGGETQYF.

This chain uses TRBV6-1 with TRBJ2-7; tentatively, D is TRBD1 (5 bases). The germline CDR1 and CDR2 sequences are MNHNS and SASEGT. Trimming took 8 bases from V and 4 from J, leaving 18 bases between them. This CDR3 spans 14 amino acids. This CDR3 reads CASSLGQVGYEQYF. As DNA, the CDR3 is TGTGCCAGCTCCCTAGGACAAGTTGGGTACGAGCAGTACTTC.

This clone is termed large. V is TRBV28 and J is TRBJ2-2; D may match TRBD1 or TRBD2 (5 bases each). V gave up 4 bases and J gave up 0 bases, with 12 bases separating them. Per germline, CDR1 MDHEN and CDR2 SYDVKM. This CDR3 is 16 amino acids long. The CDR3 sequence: CASSSWGPANTGELFF. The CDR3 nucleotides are TGTGCCAGCAGTTCCTGGGGACCGGCGAACACCGGGGAGCTGTTTTTT.

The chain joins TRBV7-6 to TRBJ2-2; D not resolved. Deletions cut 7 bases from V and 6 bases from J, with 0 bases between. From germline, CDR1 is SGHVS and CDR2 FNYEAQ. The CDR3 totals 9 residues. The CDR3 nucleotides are TGTGCCAGCACCGGGGAGCTGTTTTTT. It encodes CASTGELFF. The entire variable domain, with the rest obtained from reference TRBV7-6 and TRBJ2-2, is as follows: GAGVSQSPRYKVTKRGQDVALRCDPISGHVSLYWYRQALGQGPEFLTYFNYEAQQDKSGLPNDRFSAERPEGSISTLTIQRTEQRDSAMYRCASTGELFFGEGSRLTVL.

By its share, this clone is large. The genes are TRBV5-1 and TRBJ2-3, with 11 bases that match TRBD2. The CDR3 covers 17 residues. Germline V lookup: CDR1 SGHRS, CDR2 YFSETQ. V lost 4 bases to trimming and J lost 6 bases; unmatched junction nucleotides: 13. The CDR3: CASSPNSGRVVVDTQYF. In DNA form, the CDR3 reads TGCGCCAGCAGCCCAAATAGCGGGAGGGTGGTTGTGGATACGCAGTATTTT.

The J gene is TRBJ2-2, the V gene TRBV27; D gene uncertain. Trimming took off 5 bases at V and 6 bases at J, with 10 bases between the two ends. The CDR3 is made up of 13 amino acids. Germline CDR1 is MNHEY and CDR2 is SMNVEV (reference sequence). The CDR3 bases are TGTGCCAGCAGTGTCGATTGGTCCGGGGAGCTGTTTTTT. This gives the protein CASSVDWSGELFF.

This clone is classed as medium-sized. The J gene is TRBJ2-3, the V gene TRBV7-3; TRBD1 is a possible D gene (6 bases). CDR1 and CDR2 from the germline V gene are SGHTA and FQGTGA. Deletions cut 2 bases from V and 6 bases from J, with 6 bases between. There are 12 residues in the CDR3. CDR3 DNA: TGTGCCAGCAGCTTACAGGGGGATACGCAGTATTTT. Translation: CASSLQGDTQYF.

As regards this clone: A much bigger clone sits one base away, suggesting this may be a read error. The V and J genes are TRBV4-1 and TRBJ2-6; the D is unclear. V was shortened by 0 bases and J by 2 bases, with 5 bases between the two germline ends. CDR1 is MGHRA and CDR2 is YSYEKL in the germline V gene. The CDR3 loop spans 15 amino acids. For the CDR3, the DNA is TGCGCCAGCAGCCAAGATCCCCCTGGGGCCAACGTCCTGACTTTC. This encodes CASSQDPPGANVLTF.

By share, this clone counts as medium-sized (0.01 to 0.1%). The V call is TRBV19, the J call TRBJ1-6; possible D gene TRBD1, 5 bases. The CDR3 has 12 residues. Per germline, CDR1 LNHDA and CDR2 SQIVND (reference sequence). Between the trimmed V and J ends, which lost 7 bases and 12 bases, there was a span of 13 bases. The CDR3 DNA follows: TGTGCCAGTATTAATAAGGGGATACCCCTCCACTTT. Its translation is CASINKGIPLHF.

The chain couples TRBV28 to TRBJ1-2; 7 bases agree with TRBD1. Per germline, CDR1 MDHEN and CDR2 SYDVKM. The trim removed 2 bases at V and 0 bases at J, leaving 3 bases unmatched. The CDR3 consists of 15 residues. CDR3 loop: CASSLNRGANYGYTF. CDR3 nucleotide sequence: TGTGCCAGCAGTTTAAACAGGGGAGCTAACTATGGCTACACCTTC.

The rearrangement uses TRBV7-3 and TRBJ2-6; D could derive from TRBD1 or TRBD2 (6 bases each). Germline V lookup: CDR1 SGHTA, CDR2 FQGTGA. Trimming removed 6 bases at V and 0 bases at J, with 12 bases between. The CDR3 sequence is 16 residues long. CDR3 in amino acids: CASSRGTLSGANVLTF. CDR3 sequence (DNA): TGTGCCAGCAGTCGCGGGACACTCTCTGGGGCCAACGTCCTGACTTTC.

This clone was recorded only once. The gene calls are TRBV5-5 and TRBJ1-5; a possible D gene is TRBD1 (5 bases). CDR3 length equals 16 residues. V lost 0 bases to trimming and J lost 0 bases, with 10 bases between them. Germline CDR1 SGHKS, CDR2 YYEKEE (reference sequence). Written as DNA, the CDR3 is TGTGCCAGCAGCTTGGTGGGAGGGGATAGCAATCAGCCCCAGCATTTT. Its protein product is CASSLVGGDSNQPQHF.

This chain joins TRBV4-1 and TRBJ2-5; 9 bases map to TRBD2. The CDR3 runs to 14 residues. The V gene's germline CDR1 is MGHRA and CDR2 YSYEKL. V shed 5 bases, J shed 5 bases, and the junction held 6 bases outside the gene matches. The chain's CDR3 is CASSFSGGGETQYF. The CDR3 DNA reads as TGCGCCAGCAGCTTTAGCGGGGGAGGGGAGACCCAGTACTTC.

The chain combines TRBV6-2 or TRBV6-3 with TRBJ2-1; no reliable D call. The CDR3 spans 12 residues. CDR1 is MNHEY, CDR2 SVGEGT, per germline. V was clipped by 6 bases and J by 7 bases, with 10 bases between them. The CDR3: CASSHRKNEQFF. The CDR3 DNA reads TGTGCCAGCAGCCATAGGAAAAATGAGCAGTTCTTC.

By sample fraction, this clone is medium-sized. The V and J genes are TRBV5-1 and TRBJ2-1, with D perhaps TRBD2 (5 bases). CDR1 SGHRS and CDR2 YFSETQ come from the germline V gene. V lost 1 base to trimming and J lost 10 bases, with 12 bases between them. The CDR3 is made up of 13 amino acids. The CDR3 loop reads CASSLSGKWEQFF. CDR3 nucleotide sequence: TGCGCCAGCAGCTTGTCGGGGAAATGGGAGCAGTTCTTC.

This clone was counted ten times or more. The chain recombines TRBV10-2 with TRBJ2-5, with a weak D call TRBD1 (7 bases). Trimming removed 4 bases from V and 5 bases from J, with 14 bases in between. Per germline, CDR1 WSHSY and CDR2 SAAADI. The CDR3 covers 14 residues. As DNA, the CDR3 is TGCGCCAGCAGTGGTCCAGGGGGGTTGGAGACCCAGTACTTC. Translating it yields CASSGPGGLETQYF.

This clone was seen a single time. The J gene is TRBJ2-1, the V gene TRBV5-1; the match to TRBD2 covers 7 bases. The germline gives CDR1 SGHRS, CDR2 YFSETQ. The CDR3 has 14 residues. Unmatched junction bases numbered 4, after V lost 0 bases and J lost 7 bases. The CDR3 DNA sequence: TGCGCCAGCAGCTTGGGTACTAGCGCTAATGAGCAGTTCTTC. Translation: CASSLGTSANEQFF. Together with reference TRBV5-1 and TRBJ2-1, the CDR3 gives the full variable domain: KAGVTQTPRYLIKTRGQQVTLSCSPISGHRSVSWYQQTPGQGLQFLFEYFSETQRNKGNFPGRFSGRQFSNSRSEMNVSTLELGDSALYLCASSLGTSANEQFFGPGTRLTVL.

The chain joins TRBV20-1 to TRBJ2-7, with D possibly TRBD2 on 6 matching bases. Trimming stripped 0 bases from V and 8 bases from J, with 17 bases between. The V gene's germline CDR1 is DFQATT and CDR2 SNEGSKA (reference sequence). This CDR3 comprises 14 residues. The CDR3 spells CSAREAGGHTKQYF. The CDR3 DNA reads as TGCAGTGCTAGAGAAGCGGGCGGGCATACGAAGCAGTACTTC.

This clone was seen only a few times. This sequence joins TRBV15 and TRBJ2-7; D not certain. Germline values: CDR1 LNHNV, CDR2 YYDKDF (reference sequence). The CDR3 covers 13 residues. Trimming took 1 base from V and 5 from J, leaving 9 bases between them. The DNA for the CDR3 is TGTGCCACCAGCAGAGGACGGATAAACGAGCAGTACTTC. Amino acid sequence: CATSRGRINEQYF.

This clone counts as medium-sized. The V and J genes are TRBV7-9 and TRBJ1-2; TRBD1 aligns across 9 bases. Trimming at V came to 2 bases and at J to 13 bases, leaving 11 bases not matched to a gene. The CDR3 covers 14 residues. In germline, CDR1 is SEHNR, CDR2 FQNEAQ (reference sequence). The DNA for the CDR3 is TGTGCCAGCAGCTTAAAGACCGGACAGGGGAGCCTCACCTTC. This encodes CASSLKTGQGSLTF.

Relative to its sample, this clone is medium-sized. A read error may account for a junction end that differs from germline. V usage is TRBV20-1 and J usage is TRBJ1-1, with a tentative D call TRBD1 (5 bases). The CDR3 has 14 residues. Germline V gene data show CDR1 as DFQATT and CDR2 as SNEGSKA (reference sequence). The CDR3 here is CSARDGGGGTEAFF. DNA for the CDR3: TGCAGTGCCAGAGATGGGGGAGGAGGCACTGAAGCTTTCTTT.

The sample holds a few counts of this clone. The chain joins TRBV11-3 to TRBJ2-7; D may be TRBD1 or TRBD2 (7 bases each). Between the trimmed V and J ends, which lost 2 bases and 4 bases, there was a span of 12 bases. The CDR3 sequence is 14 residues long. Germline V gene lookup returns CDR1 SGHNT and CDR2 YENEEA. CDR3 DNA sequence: TGTGCCAGCAGCTTATCAGGGGGGGAATACGAGCAGTACTTC. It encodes CASSLSGGEYEQYF. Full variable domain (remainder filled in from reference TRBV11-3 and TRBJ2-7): EAGVVQSPRYKIIEKKQPVAFWCNPISGHNTLYWYLQNLGQGPELLIRYENEEAVDDSQLPKDRFSAERLKGVDSTLKIQPAELGDSAVYLCASSLSGGEYEQYFGPGTRLTVT.